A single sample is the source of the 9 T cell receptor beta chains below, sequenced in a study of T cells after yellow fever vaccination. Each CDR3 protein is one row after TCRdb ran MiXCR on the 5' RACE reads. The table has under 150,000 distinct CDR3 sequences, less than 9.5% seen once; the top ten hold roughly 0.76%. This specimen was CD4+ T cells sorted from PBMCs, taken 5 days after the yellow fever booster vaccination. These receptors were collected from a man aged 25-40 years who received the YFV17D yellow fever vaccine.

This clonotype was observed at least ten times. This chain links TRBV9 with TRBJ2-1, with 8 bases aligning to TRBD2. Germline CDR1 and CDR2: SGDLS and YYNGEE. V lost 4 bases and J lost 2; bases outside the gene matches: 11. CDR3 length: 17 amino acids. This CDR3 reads CASSTRPGLGPYNEQFF. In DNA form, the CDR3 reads TGTGCCAGCAGCACCCGGCCGGGACTAGGACCCTACAATGAGCAGTTCTTC.

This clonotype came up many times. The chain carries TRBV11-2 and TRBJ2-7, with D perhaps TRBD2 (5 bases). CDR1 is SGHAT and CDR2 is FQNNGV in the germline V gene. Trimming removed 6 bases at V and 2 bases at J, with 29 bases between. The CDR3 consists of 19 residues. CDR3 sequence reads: CASRYNPEGRLVQAYEQYF. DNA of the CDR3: TGTGCCAGCAGGTATAACCCCGAGGGTAGGTTAGTACAAGCCTACGAGCAGTACTTC.

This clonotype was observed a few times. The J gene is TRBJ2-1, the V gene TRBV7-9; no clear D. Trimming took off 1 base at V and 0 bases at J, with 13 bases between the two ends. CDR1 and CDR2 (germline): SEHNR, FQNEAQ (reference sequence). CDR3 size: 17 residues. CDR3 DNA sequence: TGTGCCAGCAGCTTAGATCGTGGCGTAAGCTCCTACAATGAGCAGTTCTTC. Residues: CASSLDRGVSSYNEQFF. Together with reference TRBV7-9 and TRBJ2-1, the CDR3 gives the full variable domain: DTGVSQNPRHKITKRGQNVTFRCDPISEHNRLYWYRQTLGQGPEFLTYFQNEAQLEKSRLLSDRFSAERPKGSFSTLEIQRTEQGDSAMYLCASSLDRGVSSYNEQFFGPGTRLTVL.

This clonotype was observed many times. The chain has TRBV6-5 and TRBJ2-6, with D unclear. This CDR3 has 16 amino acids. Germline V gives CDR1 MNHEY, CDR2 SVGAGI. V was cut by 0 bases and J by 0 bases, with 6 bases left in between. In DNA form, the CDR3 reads TGTGCCAGCAGTTACTCGGTCAGCTCTGGGGCCAACGTCCTGACTTTC. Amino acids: CASSYSVSSGANVLTF.

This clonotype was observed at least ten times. CDR3 region: CASSFSQFYEQYF. The CDR3 nucleotides are TGTGCCAGCAGCTTCAGCCAATTCTACGAGCAGTACTTC. The V call is TRBV7-8, the J call TRBJ2-7, with D unclear. Deletions cut 3 bases from V and 3 bases from J, with 9 bases between. In germline, CDR1 is SGHVS, CDR2 FQNEAQ. The CDR3 has 13 amino acids.

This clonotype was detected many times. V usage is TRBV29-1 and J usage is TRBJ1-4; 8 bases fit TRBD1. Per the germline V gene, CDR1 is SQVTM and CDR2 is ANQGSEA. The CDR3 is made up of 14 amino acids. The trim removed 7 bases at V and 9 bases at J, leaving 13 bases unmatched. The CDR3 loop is CSAAPVQGAKKLFF. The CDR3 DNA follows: TGCAGCGCAGCCCCCGTTCAGGGGGCTAAAAAACTGTTTTTT.

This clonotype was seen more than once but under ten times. The CDR3 DNA follows: TGCGCCAGCAGCCCCCTGGGTGTCCGGGGCCCCCCGTTCCCTGAAGCTTTCTTT. It specifies CASSPLGVRGPPFPEAFF. The chain uses TRBV5-1 and TRBJ1-1; tentative D call: TRBD1 (5 bases). The CDR3 contains 18 residues. Germline-derived CDR1 and CDR2 are SGHRS and YFSETQ. Trimming removed 4 bases from V and 6 bases from J, with 28 bases in between.

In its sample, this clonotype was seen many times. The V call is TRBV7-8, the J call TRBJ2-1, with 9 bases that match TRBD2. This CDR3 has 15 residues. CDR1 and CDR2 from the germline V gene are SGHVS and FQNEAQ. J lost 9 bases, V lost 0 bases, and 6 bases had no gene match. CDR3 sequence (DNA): TGTGCCAGCAGCTTAGCGCAGGCGGGAGGGGGTGAGCAGTTCTTC. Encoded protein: CASSLAQAGGGEQFF.

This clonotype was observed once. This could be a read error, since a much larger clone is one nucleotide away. The CDR3 reads CTIRAQGAGYEQYF. DNA for the CDR3: TGTACCATCAGGGCCCAGGGGGCGGGCTACGAGCAGTACTTC. The J gene is TRBJ2-7, the V gene TRBV10-3; TRBD1 matches 8 bases. Per germline, CDR1 ENHRY and CDR2 SYGVKD. CDR3 length: 14 residues.